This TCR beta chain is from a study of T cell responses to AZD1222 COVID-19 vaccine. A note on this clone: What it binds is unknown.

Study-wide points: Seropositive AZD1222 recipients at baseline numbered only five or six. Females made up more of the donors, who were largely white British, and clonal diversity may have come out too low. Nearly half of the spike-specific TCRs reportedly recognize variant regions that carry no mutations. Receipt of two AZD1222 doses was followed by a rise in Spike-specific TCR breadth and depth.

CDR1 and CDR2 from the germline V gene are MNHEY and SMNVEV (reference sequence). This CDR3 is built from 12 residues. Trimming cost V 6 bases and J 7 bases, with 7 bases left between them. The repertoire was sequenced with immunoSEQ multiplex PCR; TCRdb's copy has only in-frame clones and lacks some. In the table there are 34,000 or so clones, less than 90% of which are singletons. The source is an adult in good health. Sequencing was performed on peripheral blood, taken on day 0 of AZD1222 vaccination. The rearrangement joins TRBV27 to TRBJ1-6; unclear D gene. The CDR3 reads CASSPLNSPLHF. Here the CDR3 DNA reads TGTGCCAGCAGCCCTCTCAATTCACCCCTCCACTTT.